The 26 T cell receptor beta chains presented below share a single source sample, sequenced in a study of T-cell reconstitution after alpha-beta-depleted transplantation in children. Unique molecular identifiers were used to barcode this TCRbeta library. In TCRdb, the PCR reads were re-called with MiXCR into one record per CDR3 protein. The sample records 400,000 to 550,000 distinct CDR3 sequences, over 9.5% being singletons. The material sequenced was PBMCs, taken before TCRalphabeta/CD19-depleted stem cell transplant. All receptors come from a child younger than 10 with inherited bone marrow failure, due to receive a stem cell transplant.

This clonotype appeared a few times. This chain links TRBV20-1 with TRBJ1-5, with 7 bases that match TRBD1. Trimming cost V 6 bases and J 4 bases; bases outside gene matches: 6. CDR3 length: 13 amino acids. Per germline, CDR1 DFQATT and CDR2 SNEGSKA (reference sequence). The CDR3 DNA reads as TGCAGTGCCGCCGGGACAGCTAATCAGCCCCAGCATTTT. Its protein is CSAAGTANQPQHF.

This clonotype was recorded at least ten times. The rearrangement uses TRBV27 and TRBJ2-7, with 9 bases identical to TRBD2. V lost 8 bases, J lost 0 bases, and 2 bases stayed unmatched. Germline V gives CDR1 MNHEY, CDR2 SMNVEV (reference sequence). CDR3 length: 13 residues. The CDR3 loop reads CASGGLASYEQYF. The CDR3, as DNA: TGTGCCAGCGGGGGACTAGCCTCCTACGAGCAGTACTTC.

The rearrangement uses TRBV20-1 and TRBJ1-5; perhaps TRBD1 as D (5 bases). The CDR3 sequence is 14 residues long. The germline V gene encodes CDR1 DFQATT and CDR2 SNEGSKA (reference sequence). V was shortened by 1 base and J by 0 bases, with 7 bases between the two germline ends. CDR3 nucleotide sequence: TGCAGTGCTAGAGGAGGGGCTAGCAATCAGCCCCAGCATTTT. Translating it yields CSARGGASNQPQHF.

In its sample, this clonotype was seen many times. The rearrangement uses TRBV4-1 and TRBJ2-7, with D uncertain. V was clipped by 1 base and J by 4 bases, with 8 bases between them. The germline V gene encodes CDR1 MGHRA and CDR2 YSYEKL. The CDR3 contains 13 residues. CDR3 nucleotides: TGCGCCAGCAGCCAAGGCTTGAGGTACGAGCAGTACTTC. This sequence encodes CASSQGLRYEQYF.

This clonotype was observed at least ten times. The chain couples TRBV6-5 to TRBJ1-2, with TRBD1 matching 8 bases. This CDR3 is 14 amino acids long. The ends lost 4 bases at V and 8 bases at J; junction bases unmatched: 9. Germline assignment: CDR1 MNHEY and CDR2 SVGAGI. The CDR3 DNA is TGTGCCAGCAGTTCAAGGACAGGGAGGGACGGCTACACCTTC. Residues: CASSSRTGRDGYTF.

This clonotype was recorded a few times. This chain joins TRBV4-2 and TRBJ2-2; TRBD2 matches at 8 bases. J was trimmed by 7 bases and V by 5 bases; bases with no gene match: 6. There are 14 residues in the CDR3. CDR1 and CDR2 (germline): LGHNA, YNFKEQ. CDR3 residues: CASSEVAGYGELFF. The CDR3 region has the DNA TGTGCCAGCAGCGAGGTAGCGGGATACGGGGAGCTGTTTTTT.

Many counts were recorded for this clonotype. V and J are TRBV6-2 or TRBV6-3 and TRBJ2-1; 11 nucleotides agree with TRBD2. The V and J ends lost 6 bases and 12 bases, in that order; junction bases with no gene match: 7. From germline, CDR1 is MNHEY and CDR2 SVGEGT. CDR3 length: 13 residues. CDR3 region: CASSFRGLAGQFF. The CDR3 region has the DNA TGTGCCAGCAGCTTCCGAGGACTAGCGGGGCAGTTCTTC.

The table lists this clonotype with a few counts. The chain joins TRBV7-2 to TRBJ1-5; D remains ambiguous. The CDR3 length is 14 residues. V was trimmed by 2 bases and J by 7 bases, leaving 12 bases between them. CDR1 and CDR2 (germline): SGHTA, FQGNSA. CDR3 DNA: TGTGCCAGCAGCTTAATAGGGATGGGCCAGCCCCAGCATTTT. It translates to CASSLIGMGQPQHF.

This clonotype was seen more than once but under ten times. J is TRBJ1-1 and V is TRBV15, with TRBD1 identical over 8 bases. V lost 0 bases, J lost 3 bases, and 3 bases stayed unmatched. Germline V gene lookup returns CDR1 LNHNV and CDR2 YYDKDF (reference sequence). This CDR3 region has 15 residues. CDR3 in amino acids: CATSRDGQGHTEAFF. The CDR3 bases are TGTGCCACCAGCAGAGATGGACAGGGACACACTGAAGCTTTCTTT.

This clonotype was seen repeatedly, ten times or more. CDR3 protein: CASSPDLNSYEQYF. CDR3 in DNA: TGTGCCAGCTCACCTGATCTTAACTCCTACGAGCAGTACTTC. The chain carries TRBV18 and TRBJ2-7; D uncertain. V was pared by 3 bases and J by 0 bases, with 9 bases between. CDR3 size: 14 residues. Germline CDR1 KGHSH, CDR2 LQKENI.

This clonotype has a count of ten or more. This sequence joins TRBV7-9 and TRBJ2-5; D is unclear. Trimming cost V 1 base and J 2 bases, with 14 bases left between them. The germline V gene encodes CDR1 SEHNR and CDR2 FQNEAQ (reference sequence). This CDR3 comprises 16 residues. CDR3 coding DNA: TGTGCCAGCAGCTTAGAGGACGCAAACATTCAAGAGACCCAGTACTTC. This gives the protein CASSLEDANIQETQYF. The full variable domain, completed using reference TRBV7-9 and TRBJ2-5, is DTGVSQNPRHKITKRGQNVTFRCDPISEHNRLYWYRQTLGQGPEFLTYFQNEAQLEKSRLLSDRFSAERPKGSFSTLEIQRTEQGDSAMYLCASSLEDANIQETQYFGPGTRLLVL.

This clonotype was observed many times. The chain recombines TRBV6-1 with TRBJ1-3; 7 nucleotides match TRBD1. The germline CDR1 and CDR2 sequences are MNHNS and SASEGT. V was pared by 7 bases and J by 3 bases, with 3 bases of the junction left unmatched. The CDR3 contains 13 residues. DNA for the CDR3: TGTGCCAGCATGGCAGGGGGTGGAAACACCATATATTTT. It codes for CASMAGGGNTIYF.

The chain carries TRBV12-3 or TRBV12-4 and TRBJ1-1; 10 bases match TRBD1. CDR3 length: 15 amino acids. J gave up 4 bases and V 5 bases, and 7 bases lay outside the gene matches. The CDR3 coding sequence is TGTGCCAGCAGTATCGGGACAGGGGATGTCACTGAAGCTTTCTTT. This codes for CASSIGTGDVTEAFF.

This rearrangement joins TRBV12-3 or TRBV12-4 to TRBJ1-2; D unclear. This CDR3 has 14 residues. V shed 5 bases and J shed 2 bases, with 12 bases lying between them. CDR3 sequence: CASSPLAPNYGYTF. CDR3 DNA: TGTGCCAGCAGTCCCCTGGCACCGAACTATGGCTACACCTTC.

Comments on this clonotype: This may come from a read error, since a much larger clone is one base off. The chain combines TRBV10-3 with TRBJ2-4; 7 bases map to TRBD2. CDR3 length equals 15 residues. The trim removed 0 bases at V and 3 bases at J, leaving 2 bases unmatched. Germline V gene lookup returns CDR1 ENHRY and CDR2 SYGVKD. CDR3 loop: CAISESGGGKNIQYF. The CDR3 DNA sequence: TGTGCCATCAGTGAGTCTGGGGGGGGCAAAAACATTCAGTACTTC.

This clonotype has ten or more counts. CDR3 region: CSVEVRTSGTGQYF. In nucleotides, the CDR3 is TGCAGCGTTGAAGTTCGGACTAGCGGGACGGGGCAGTATTTT. The chain uses TRBV29-1 and TRBJ2-3; 12 bases align to TRBD2. Germline lookup yields CDR1 SQVTM and CDR2 ANQGSEA. Trimming at V came to 1 base and at J to 11 bases, leaving 7 bases not matched to a gene. The CDR3 has 14 residues.

This clonotype occurred many times. The chain employs TRBV27 and TRBJ2-3, with unresolved D. V lost 7 bases and J 0 bases, leaving 8 bases between the germline ends. The CDR3 is 13 amino acids. In germline, CDR1 is MNHEY, CDR2 SMNVEV (reference sequence). CDR3 DNA: TGTGCCAGCAAGGAGCCTAGCACAGATACGCAGTATTTT. Protein product: CASKEPSTDTQYF.

A few counts support this clonotype. The chain joins TRBV4-3 to TRBJ2-7; weak D call: TRBD2 (6 bases). Per the germline V gene, CDR1 is LGHNA and CDR2 is YSLEER. Trimming took 1 base from V and 7 from J, leaving 11 bases between them. This CDR3 contains 13 residues. Here the CDR3 reads CASSQGARGEQYF. CDR3 sequence (DNA): TGCGCCAGCAGCCAAGGGGCTCGGGGGGAGCAGTACTTC.

This clonotype was recorded at least ten times. The gene calls are TRBV4-3 and TRBJ2-7; D is tentatively TRBD1 or TRBD2 (5 bases each). The CDR3 totals 14 residues. With 3 bases removed from V and 2 bases from J, the gap between germline ends came to 11 bases. The germline V gene encodes CDR1 LGHNA and CDR2 YSLEER. CDR3 in amino acids: CASSQGVKAYEQYF. CDR3 DNA: TGCGCCAGCAGCCAGGGGGTGAAGGCCTACGAGCAGTACTTC.

This clonotype was detected many times. The chain combines TRBV21-1 with TRBJ2-2; the table assigns TRBD1, which was not confirmed against the DNA. TRBV21-1 is a listed pseudogene. This CDR3 spans 15 amino acids. CDR3 DNA: TGTGCCAGCAGCCCTAGGACAGGGAAGGCCGGGGAGCTGTTTTTT. This codes for CASSPRTGKAGELFF.

This clonotype was seen many times. This sequence joins TRBV11-2 and TRBJ1-1, with TRBD1 matching 11 bases. Unmatched junction bases numbered 17, after V lost 4 bases and J lost 4 bases. Per the germline V gene, CDR1 is SGHAT and CDR2 is FQNNGV. This CDR3 spans 19 amino acids. CDR3 nucleotides: TGTGCCAGCAGCTCCAGATTTTCATATGGACAGGGGGCTGCCACTGAAGCTTTCTTT. Its protein product is CASSSRFSYGQGAATEAFF.

This clonotype was observed at least ten times. V usage is TRBV12-3 or TRBV12-4 and J usage is TRBJ2-7, with a weak D call TRBD2 (5 bases). The CDR3 length is 15 residues. V gave up 6 bases and J gave up 4 bases, with 19 bases separating them. CDR3: CASSGPSGIGYEQYF. The CDR3 DNA follows: TGTGCCAGCAGCGGACCATCCGGGATTGGGTACGAGCAGTACTTC.

This clonotype was counted at least ten times. The chain couples TRBV29-1 to TRBJ2-7; D may be TRBD1 or TRBD2 (5 bases each). The CDR3 extends over 12 amino acids. V lost 7 bases to trimming and J lost 2 bases, with 12 bases between them. The germline CDR1 and CDR2 sequences are SQVTM and ANQGSEA. This chain's CDR3 is CSAGDGAYEQYF. The DNA for the CDR3 is TGCAGCGCCGGGGACGGAGCCTACGAGCAGTACTTC.

This clonotype was seen ten or more times. The V and J genes are TRBV29-1 and TRBJ1-2; 9 bases fit TRBD1. Germline loops: CDR1 SQVTM, CDR2 ANQGSEA. V lost 6 bases, J lost 4 bases, and 9 bases stayed unmatched. The CDR3 is 14 residues long. CDR3 in DNA: TGCAGCGTCTACGGGACAGGGCAGCCCTATGGCTACACCTTC. It encodes CSVYGTGQPYGYTF. Complete variable domain (other parts from reference TRBV29-1 and TRBJ1-2): SAVISQKPSRDICQRGTSLTIQCQVDSQVTMMFWYRQQPGQSLTLIATANQGSEATYESGFVIDKFPISRPNLTFSTLTVSNMSPEDSSIYLCSVYGTGQPYGYTFGSGTRLTVV.

Ten or more counts support this clonotype. This chain joins TRBV7-8 and TRBJ2-5; 7 positions agree with TRBD1. This CDR3 is 15 amino acids long. J lost 7 bases, V lost 7 bases, and 15 bases had no gene match. CDR1 is SGHVS and CDR2 is FQNEAQ in the germline V gene. CDR3 region: CASTYQIGTDGTQYF. CDR3 in DNA: TGTGCCAGCACCTACCAGATAGGGACAGATGGGACCCAGTACTTC.

This clonotype was counted many times. V and J are TRBV3-1 and TRBJ2-7; no firm D call. This CDR3 has 16 amino acids. Germline V gene lookup returns CDR1 LGHDT and CDR2 YNNKEL (reference sequence). Deletions cut 0 bases from V and 4 bases from J, with 16 bases between. The CDR3 protein is CASSQDLGEETYEQYF. The CDR3 bases are TGTGCCAGCAGCCAAGATCTTGGAGAAGAGACTTACGAGCAGTACTTC.